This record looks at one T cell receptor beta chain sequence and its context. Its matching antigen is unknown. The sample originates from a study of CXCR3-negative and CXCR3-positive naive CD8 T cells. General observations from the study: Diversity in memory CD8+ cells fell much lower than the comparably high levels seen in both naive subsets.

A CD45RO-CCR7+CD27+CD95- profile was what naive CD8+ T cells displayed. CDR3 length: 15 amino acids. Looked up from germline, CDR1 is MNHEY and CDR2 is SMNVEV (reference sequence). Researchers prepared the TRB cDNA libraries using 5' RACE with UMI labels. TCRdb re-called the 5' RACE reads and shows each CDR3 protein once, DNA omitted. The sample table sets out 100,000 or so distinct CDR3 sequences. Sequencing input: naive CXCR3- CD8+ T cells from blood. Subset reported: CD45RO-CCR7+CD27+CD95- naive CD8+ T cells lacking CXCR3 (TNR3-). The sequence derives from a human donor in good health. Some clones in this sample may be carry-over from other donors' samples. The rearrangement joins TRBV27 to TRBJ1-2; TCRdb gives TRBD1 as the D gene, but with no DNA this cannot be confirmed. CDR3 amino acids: CASSLSPTGYYGYTF.